This T cell receptor beta chain was retrieved from a study of beta chain features in type 1 diabetes. Study conclusions and caveats: Patients and controls would be equally affected if PCR favored shorter templates. Whether TCRB rearrangement is influenced by HLA type was left unresolved in this analysis. Patients' naive, central memory and regulatory TCRB repertoires appeared more alike than those of healthy donors.

Central memory, naive, regulatory and stem cell-like memory CD4+ cells were sorted by CD45RO/CCR7/CD25/CD127/CD95/CD27. The whole isolated RNA underwent reverse transcription, so sequencing captured expressed TCRB transcripts. Assay: immunoSEQ multiplex PCR; the TCRdb copy retains only in-frame clones and omits some. Among hundreds of thousands of clones listed, over 25% were seen once. The CDR3 contains 12 residues. The ends were cut back, 1 base at V and 4 bases at J, with 3 bases in the middle. CDR1 is SGHVS, CDR2 FNYEAQ, per germline. Only a few counts were recorded for this clone. Antigen: not known.

The chain employs TRBV7-6 and TRBJ2-3; D remains unclear. Sequenced sample: naive CD4+ T cells from blood. The origin of this receptor is a man in his late teens or twenties in good health. The CDR3 nucleotides read TGTGCCAGCAGCTTAGTCCCAGATACGCAGTATTTT. Its translation is CASSLVPDTQYF.